The following is a T cell receptor beta chain sequence with its context. The data were taken from a study of radiotherapy plus CTLA-4 blockade in lung cancer. The table came from immunoSEQ multiplex PCR; TCRdb's copy has only in-frame clones and leaves some out. The repertoire holds roughly 110,000 clones, with about 84% as singletons. The CDR3 length is 10 residues. Trimming took off 4 bases at V and 8 bases at J, with 5 bases between the two ends. Germline V gives CDR1 MDHEN, CDR2 SYDVKM. This sequence originates from a human donor with non-small cell lung cancer that progressed on radiotherapy plus ipilimumab. Some clones in this sample may be carry-over from other donors' samples. The source was peripheral blood, collected from a patient treated with radiotherapy plus ipilimumab. This chain links TRBV28 with TRBJ1-2; D call uncertain. The CDR3 protein is CASSSGGYTF. CDR3 sequence (DNA): TGTGCCAGCAGTTCAGGAGGCTACACCTTC.